This TCR beta chain was sequenced for a study of T cells after yellow fever vaccination. For the study at large: Preparing low-cell-number fractions relied on SMART-Seq v4 Ultra Low Input.

The CDR3 has 14 amino acids. Trimming pared 3 bases from V and 5 bases from J, leaving 11 bases between. In germline, CDR1 is MGHRA, CDR2 YSYEKL. For this clonotype: The antigen is unknown.

MiXCR, run by TCRdb on the 5' RACE reads, gives a single entry per CDR3 protein. Of more than 450,000 distinct CDR3 sequences listed, around a fifth are singletons. Study-level points and caveats: The bulk population could contribute abundant contaminating clonotypes to FACS-sorted repertoires. Re-detected after boosting: most primary clones, 96% of CD4 and 80% to 90% of CD8. Weaker overall, the secondary response nonetheless peaked faster (day 5 versus 15).

V and J are TRBV4-1 and TRBJ1-5; D gene uncertain. Sequencing was performed on PBMCs, taken 21 days after the first yellow fever vaccination. This clonotype was obtained from a man aged 18 to 35 who received the YFV17D yellow fever vaccine. CDR3 bases: TGCGCCAGCAGCCACTTCGACACCGATCAGCCCCAGCATTTT. Protein: CASSHFDTDQPQHF.